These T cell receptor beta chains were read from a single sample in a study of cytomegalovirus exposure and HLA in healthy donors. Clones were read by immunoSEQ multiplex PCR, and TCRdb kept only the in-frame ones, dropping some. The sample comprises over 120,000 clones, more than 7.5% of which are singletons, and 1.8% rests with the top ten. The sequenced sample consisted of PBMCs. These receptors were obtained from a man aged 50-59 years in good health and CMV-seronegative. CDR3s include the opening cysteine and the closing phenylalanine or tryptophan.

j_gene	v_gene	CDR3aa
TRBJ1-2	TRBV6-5	CASSSSGPDGYTF
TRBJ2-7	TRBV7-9	CASSLAQGLESYEQYF
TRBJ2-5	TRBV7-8	CASSWNSGRDGETQYF
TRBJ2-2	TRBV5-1	CASRDLAGSTGELFF
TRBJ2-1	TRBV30	CAWTITSGFYNEQFF
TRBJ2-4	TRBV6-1	CASSDEDYIQYF
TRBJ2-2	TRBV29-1	CSVEDPNRGSAGELFF
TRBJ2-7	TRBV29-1	CSVGHNGLAGVFYYEQYF
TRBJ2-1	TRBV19	CASSIPSVRMEQFF
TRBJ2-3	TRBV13	CASSVSSGVTIGTDTQYF
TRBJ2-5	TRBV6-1	CAHSSLAGGHETQYF
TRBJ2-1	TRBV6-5	CASSQGDGPYNEQFF
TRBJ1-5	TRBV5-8	CASRRTAGYNQPQHF
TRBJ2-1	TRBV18	CASSSGLAGSSGEQFF
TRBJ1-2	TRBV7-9	CASSLGWAAYGYTF
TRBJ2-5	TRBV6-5	CASSYSQYQETQYF
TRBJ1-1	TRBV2	CASSLTSEAFF
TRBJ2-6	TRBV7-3	CASSPTVSGANVLTF
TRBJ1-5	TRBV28	CASILRTDNQPQHF
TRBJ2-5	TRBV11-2	CAGSKRGGKETQYF
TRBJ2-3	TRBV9	CASAPEGLAGTTDTQYF
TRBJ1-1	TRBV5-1	CASSSMADTEAFF
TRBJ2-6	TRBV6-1	CASSEYTTHSGANVLTF
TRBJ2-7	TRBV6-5	CASSYSDRAYEQYF
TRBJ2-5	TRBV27	CASSFLAGGLGETQYF
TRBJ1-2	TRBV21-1	CASRNRMKDYGYTF
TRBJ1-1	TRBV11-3	CASSSPGLEAFF
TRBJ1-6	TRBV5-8	CASSLGTAGDSPLHF
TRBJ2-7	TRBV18	CASSPSGLEEQYF
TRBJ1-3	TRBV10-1	CASSESGGLGNTIYF
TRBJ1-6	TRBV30	CAWSGPPIEGNSPLHF
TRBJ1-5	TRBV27	CASSLSGQGREPQHF
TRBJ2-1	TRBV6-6	CASSLLAGGDEQFF
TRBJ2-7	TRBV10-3	CAISESTATGEQYF
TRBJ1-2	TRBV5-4	CASSLGAGQGARGYTF
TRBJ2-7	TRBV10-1	CASSETVGYEQYF
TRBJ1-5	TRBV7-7	CASSLGQSQPQHF
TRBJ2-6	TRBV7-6	CASSLGGLAGVLGANVLTF
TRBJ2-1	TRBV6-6	CASTLAGGPSYEQFF
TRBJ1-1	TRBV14	CASSQVMNRGTEAFF
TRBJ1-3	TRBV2	CASRVDGHSGNTIYF